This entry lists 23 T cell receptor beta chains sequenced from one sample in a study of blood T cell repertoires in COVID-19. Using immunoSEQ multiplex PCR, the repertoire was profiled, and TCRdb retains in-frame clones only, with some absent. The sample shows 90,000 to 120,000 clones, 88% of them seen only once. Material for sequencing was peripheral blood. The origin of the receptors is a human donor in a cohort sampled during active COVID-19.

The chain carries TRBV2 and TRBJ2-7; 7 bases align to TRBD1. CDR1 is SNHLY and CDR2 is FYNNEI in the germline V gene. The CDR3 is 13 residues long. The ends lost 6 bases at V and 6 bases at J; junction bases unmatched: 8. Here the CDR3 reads CASSNRGPVEQYF. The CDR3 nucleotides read TGTGCCAGCAGCAACAGGGGTCCCGTCGAGCAGTACTTC.

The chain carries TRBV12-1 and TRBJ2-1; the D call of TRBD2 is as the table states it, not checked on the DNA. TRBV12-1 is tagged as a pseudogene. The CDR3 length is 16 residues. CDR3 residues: CASSPPLPASSNEQFF. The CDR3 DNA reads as TGTGCCAGCAGCCCCCCCCTACCCGCCTCCTCCAATGAGCAGTTCTTC.

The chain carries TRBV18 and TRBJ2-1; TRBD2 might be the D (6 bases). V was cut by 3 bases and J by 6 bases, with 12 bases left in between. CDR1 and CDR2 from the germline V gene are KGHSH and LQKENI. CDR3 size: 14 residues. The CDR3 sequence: CASSPPAGINEQFF. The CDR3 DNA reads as TGTGCCAGCTCACCCCCAGCGGGCATCAATGAGCAGTTCTTC.

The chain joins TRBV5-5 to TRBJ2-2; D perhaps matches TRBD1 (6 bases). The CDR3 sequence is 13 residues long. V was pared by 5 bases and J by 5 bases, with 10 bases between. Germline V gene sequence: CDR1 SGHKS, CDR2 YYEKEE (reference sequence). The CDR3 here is CASRVGQTGELFF. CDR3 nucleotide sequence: TGTGCCAGCAGGGTCGGACAGACCGGGGAGCTGTTTTTT.

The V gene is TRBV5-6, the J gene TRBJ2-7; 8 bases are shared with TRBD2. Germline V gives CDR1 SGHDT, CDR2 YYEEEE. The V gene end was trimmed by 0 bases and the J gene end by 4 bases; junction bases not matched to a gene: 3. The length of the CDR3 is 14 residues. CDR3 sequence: CASSLEAGAYEQYF. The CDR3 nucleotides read TGTGCCAGCAGCTTGGAAGCGGGAGCTTACGAGCAGTACTTC.

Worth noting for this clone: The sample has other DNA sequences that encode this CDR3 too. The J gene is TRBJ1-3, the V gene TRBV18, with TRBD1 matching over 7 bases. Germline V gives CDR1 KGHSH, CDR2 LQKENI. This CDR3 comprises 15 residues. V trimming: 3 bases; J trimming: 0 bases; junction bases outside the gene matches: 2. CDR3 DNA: TGTGCCAGCTCACCGGGGACAGTCTCTGGAAACACCATATATTTT. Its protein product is CASSPGTVSGNTIYF.

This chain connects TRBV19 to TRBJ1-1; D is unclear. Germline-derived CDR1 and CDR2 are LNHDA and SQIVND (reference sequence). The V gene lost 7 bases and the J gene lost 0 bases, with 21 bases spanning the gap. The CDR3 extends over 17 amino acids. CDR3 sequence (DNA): TGTGCCAGTACCTCACCACCTAGGGAGGCTCTGAACACTGAAGCTTTCTTT. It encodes CASTSPPREALNTEAFF.

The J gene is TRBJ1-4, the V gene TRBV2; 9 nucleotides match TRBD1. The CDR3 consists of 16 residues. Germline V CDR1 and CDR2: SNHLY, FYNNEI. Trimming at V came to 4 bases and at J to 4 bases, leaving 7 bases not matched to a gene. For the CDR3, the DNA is TGTGCCAGCAGTGTACAGGGGGCCAGAAATAATGAAAAACTGTTTTTT. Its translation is CASSVQGARNNEKLFF.

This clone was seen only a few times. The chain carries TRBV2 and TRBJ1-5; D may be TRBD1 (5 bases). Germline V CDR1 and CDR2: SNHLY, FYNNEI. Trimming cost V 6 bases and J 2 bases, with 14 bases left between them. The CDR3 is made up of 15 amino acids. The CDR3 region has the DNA TGTGCCAGCAGAGGGGATTCAGGTGGCAATCAGCCCCAGCATTTT. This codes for CASRGDSGGNQPQHF.

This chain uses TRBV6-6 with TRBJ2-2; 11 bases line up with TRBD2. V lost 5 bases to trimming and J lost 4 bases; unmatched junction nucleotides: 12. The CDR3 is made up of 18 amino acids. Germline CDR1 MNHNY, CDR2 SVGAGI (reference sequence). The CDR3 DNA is TGTGCCAGCAGTCCCGGGGTAGCGGGAGGGCCGCGCACCGGGGAGCTGTTTTTT. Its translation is CASSPGVAGGPRTGELFF.

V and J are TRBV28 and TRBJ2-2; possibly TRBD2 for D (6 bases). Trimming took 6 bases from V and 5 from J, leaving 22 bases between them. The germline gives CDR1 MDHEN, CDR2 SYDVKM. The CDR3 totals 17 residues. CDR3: CASSPEGFGGRTGELFF. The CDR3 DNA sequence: TGTGCCAGCAGCCCAGAAGGTTTCGGAGGGAGAACCGGGGAGCTGTTTTTT.

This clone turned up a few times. Written as DNA, the CDR3 is TGTGCCAGCAGCTTCCAGGGTGTTGGCTACACCTTC. This sequence encodes CASSFQGVGYTF. V gene TRBV7-9 combines with J gene TRBJ1-2, with D perhaps TRBD1 (5 bases). The CDR3 has 12 residues. V was clipped by 3 bases and J by 7 bases, with 9 bases between them. Germline V lookup: CDR1 SEHNR, CDR2 FQNEAQ (reference sequence).

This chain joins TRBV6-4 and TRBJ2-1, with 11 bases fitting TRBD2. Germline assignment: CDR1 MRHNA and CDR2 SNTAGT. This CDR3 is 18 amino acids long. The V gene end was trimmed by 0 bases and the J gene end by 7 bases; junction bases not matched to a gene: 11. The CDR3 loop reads CASSDSIAGGPGSNEQFF. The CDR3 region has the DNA TGTGCCAGCAGTGACTCGATAGCGGGAGGGCCAGGGAGTAATGAGCAGTTCTTC.

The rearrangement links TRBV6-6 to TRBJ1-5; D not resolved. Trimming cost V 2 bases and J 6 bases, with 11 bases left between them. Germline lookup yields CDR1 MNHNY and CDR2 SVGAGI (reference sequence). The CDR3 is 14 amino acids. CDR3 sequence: CASSYSGEGQPQHF. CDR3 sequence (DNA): TGTGCCAGCAGTTACAGTGGGGAGGGTCAGCCCCAGCATTTT.

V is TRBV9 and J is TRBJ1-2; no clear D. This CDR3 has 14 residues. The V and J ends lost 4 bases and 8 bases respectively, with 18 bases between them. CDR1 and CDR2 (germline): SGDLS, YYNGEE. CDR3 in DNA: TGTGCCAGCAGCCTCCCGGCAGGCGCTGGGGGCTACACCTTC. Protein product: CASSLPAGAGGYTF.

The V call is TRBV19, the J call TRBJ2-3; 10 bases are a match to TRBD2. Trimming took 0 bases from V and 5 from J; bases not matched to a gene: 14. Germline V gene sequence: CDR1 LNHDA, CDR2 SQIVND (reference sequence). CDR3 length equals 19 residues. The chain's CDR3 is CASSIDTSVSGRAEDTQYF. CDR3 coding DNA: TGTGCCAGTAGTATAGATACATCGGTAAGCGGGAGGGCCGAAGATACGCAGTATTTT.

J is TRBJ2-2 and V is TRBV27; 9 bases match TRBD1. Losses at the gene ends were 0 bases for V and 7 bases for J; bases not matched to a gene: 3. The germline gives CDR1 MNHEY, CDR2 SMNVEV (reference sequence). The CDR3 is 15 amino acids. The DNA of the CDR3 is TGTGCCAGCAGTTTATCGACAGGGGGTGTCGGGGAGCTGTTTTTT. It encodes CASSLSTGGVGELFF.

CDR3 protein: CASRRTGVRDQPQHF. Here the CDR3 DNA reads TGTGCCAGTAGGAGGACAGGGGTAAGGGATCAGCCCCAGCATTTT. The chain employs TRBV19 and TRBJ1-5; 9 bases agree with TRBD1. V trimming: 6 bases; J trimming: 5 bases; junction bases outside the gene matches: 8. Germline CDR1 is LNHDA and CDR2 is SQIVND (reference sequence). The CDR3 totals 15 residues.

CDR3 DNA: TGTGCCAGCAGCCAAGAGGGGCAGGGATATACTTTCTATGGCTACACCTTC. Amino acid sequence: CASSQEGQGYTFYGYTF. The chain combines TRBV3-1 (or the pseudogene TRBV3-2) with TRBJ1-2; D is possibly TRBD1 (5 bases). The V and J ends lost 0 bases and 4 bases respectively, with 18 bases between them. The germline V gene encodes CDR1 LGHDT and CDR2 YNNKEL (reference sequence). The CDR3 spans 17 residues.

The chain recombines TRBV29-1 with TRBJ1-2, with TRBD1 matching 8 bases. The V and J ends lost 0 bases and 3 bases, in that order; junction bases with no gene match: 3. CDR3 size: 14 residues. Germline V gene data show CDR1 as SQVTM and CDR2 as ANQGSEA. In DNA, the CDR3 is TGCAGCGTTGAAGAAAACAGGGGGGACTATGGCTACACCTTC. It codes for CSVEENRGDYGYTF.

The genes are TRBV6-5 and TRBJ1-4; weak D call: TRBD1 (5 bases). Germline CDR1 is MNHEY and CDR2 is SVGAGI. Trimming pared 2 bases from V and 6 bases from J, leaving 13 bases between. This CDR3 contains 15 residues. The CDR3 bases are TGTGCCAGCAGTTACGGTGCGGGGACGGATGAAAAACTGTTTTTT. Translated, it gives CASSYGAGTDEKLFF.

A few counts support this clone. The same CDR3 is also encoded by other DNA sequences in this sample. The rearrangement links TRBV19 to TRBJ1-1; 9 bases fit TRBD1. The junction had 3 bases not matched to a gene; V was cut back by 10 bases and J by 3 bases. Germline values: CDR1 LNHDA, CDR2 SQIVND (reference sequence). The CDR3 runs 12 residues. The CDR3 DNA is TGTGCCACGGACAGGGGAGACACTGAAGCTTTCTTT. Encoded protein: CATDRGDTEAFF.

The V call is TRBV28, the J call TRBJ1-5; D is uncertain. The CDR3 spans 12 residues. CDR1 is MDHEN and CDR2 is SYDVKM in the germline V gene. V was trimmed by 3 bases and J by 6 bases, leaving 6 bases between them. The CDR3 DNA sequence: TGTGCCAGCAGTTTGATTAGTCAGCCCCAGCATTTT. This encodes CASSLISQPQHF.